Listed here are 12 T cell receptor beta chains from one sample, sequenced in a study of radiotherapy plus CTLA-4 blockade in lung cancer. Clones were read by immunoSEQ multiplex PCR, and TCRdb kept only the in-frame ones, dropping some. The data show around 95,000 clones, roughly four fifths seen once. The starting material was peripheral blood, obtained from a patient treated with radiotherapy plus ipilimumab. Every receptor here comes from a human donor with non-small cell lung cancer who had stable disease on radiotherapy plus ipilimumab.

The chain joins TRBV5-1 to TRBJ2-7; D uncertain. The V gene lost 0 bases and the J gene lost 5 bases, with 9 bases spanning the gap. CDR1 SGHRS and CDR2 YFSETQ come from the germline V gene. This CDR3 contains 13 residues. In DNA, the CDR3 is TGCGCCAGCAGCTTGGGTTGGGAAGACGAGCAGTACTTC. The encoded protein is CASSLGWEDEQYF.

In nucleotides, the CDR3 is TGCGCCAGCAGCCAAGATCGGACAGGGGGGGTCACAGATACGCAGTATTTT. Translated: CASSQDRTGGVTDTQYF. The chain combines TRBV4-1 with TRBJ2-3, with 10 bases matching TRBD1. CDR1 MGHRA and CDR2 YSYEKL come from the germline V gene. This CDR3 comprises 17 residues. The V gene end was trimmed by 0 bases and the J gene end by 2 bases; junction bases not matched to a gene: 5.

The gene calls are TRBV4-1 and TRBJ2-1; 9 bases match TRBD2. In germline, CDR1 is MGHRA, CDR2 YSYEKL. V was clipped by 3 bases and J by 4 bases; unmatched bases: 10. CDR3 length: 17 residues. The CDR3 DNA follows: TGCGCCAGCAGCCACCTCCCTCCTACTAGCGGGTACAATGAGCAGTTCTTC. It is translated as CASSHLPPTSGYNEQFF.

The chain links TRBV7-8 to TRBJ1-1; tentative D call: TRBD1 (6 bases). CDR1 is SGHVS and CDR2 is FQNEAQ in the germline V gene. The CDR3 runs 14 residues. V dropped 4 bases and J dropped 1 base, with 10 bases sitting between them. The CDR3 sequence: CASSSLRGNTEAFF. The CDR3 nucleotides read TGTGCCAGCAGCTCACTCAGGGGGAACACTGAAGCTTTCTTT.

The rearrangement links TRBV9 to TRBJ1-1; tentatively, D is TRBD1 (6 bases). This CDR3 is 16 amino acids long. The germline V gene has CDR1 SGDLS and CDR2 YYNGEE. V dropped 0 bases and J dropped 0 bases, with 12 bases sitting between them. CDR3 amino acids: CASSVGAGALNTEAFF. As DNA, the CDR3 is TGTGCCAGCAGCGTAGGGGCAGGGGCCTTGAACACTGAAGCTTTCTTT.

The rearrangement uses TRBV25-1 and TRBJ1-6; D not resolved. V was shortened by 2 bases and J by 5 bases, with 7 bases between the two germline ends. Germline V gene lookup returns CDR1 MGHDK and CDR2 SYGVNS. The CDR3 runs to 14 residues. The CDR3 DNA sequence: TGTGCCAGCAGTGAAGGGAAGAATAATTCACCCCTCCACTTT. This encodes CASSEGKNNSPLHF.

The CDR3 spells CASSAGLRPSYNEQFF. The CDR3 DNA reads as TGCGCCAGCAGCGCCGGTCTCCGGCCCTCCTACAATGAGCAGTTCTTC. The chain uses TRBV5-1 and TRBJ2-1; D not certain. CDR3 length: 16 amino acids. Germline loops: CDR1 SGHRS, CDR2 YFSETQ. Trimming stripped 4 bases from V and 0 bases from J, with 14 bases between.

The CDR3 sequence is CAGQGFANTEAFF. CDR3 sequence (DNA): TGTGCCGGGCAGGGTTTTGCGAACACTGAAGCTTTCTTT. The V call is TRBV7-9, the J call TRBJ1-1, with a tentative D call TRBD1 (5 bases). CDR3 length: 13 amino acids. Germline-derived CDR1 and CDR2 are SEHNR and FQNEAQ (reference sequence). Between the trimmed V and J ends, which lost 11 bases and 1 base, there was a span of 14 bases.

The V and J genes are TRBV11-2 and TRBJ2-5; 8 bases map to TRBD2. This CDR3 has 16 residues. Per the germline V gene, CDR1 is SGHAT and CDR2 is FQNNGV. The V and J ends lost 0 bases and 5 bases, in that order; junction bases with no gene match: 8. CDR3 loop: CASSLDGGARRETQYF. In DNA, the CDR3 is TGTGCCAGCAGCTTAGACGGGGGGGCCAGGCGCGAGACCCAGTACTTC.

This clone has more than one count but fewer than ten. This chain connects TRBV11-3 to TRBJ2-1, with 12 bases matching TRBD1. V lost 5 bases, J lost 8 bases, and 7 bases stayed unmatched. This CDR3 has 15 residues. From germline, CDR1 is SGHNT and CDR2 YENEEA. The CDR3 region has the DNA TGTGCCAGCAGCCTGGGACAGGGGGCGGAAGATGAGCAGTTCTTC. Translation gives CASSLGQGAEDEQFF.

The V gene is TRBV6-1, the J gene TRBJ2-7; D perhaps matches TRBD1 (6 bases). CDR1 is MNHNS and CDR2 is SASEGT in the germline V gene. Trimming removed 2 bases from V and 5 bases from J, with 13 bases in between. CDR3 size: 14 residues. DNA for the CDR3: TGTGCCAGCAGTGAACTAAACAGGGAAGACGAGCAGTACTTC. Amino acids: CASSELNREDEQYF.

The gene calls are TRBV11-1 and TRBJ2-1, with a possible D match to TRBD2 (6 bases). This CDR3 comprises 13 residues. V lost 1 base, J lost 6 bases, and 7 bases lay in between. Germline V CDR1 and CDR2: SGHAT, FQDESV (reference sequence). For the CDR3, the DNA is TGTGCCAGCAGCTTAGGGACTACCAATGAGCAGTTCTTC. This gives the protein CASSLGTTNEQFF.